This is a list of T cell receptor beta chains from one sample in a study of glioma-infiltrating T cells after dendritic cell vaccination. The table came from immunoSEQ multiplex PCR; TCRdb's copy has only in-frame clones and leaves some out. The sample carries tens of thousands of clones, around 79% recorded once. This material consisted of blood, taken before dendritic cell vaccination. These receptors all come from a human donor with glioblastoma. Each CDR3 is given with its conserved first and last residue. The D gene is left open where the match is weak. Expanded clones get a size class; other rows say once, few or many, or leave the size out.

D gene: -; V gene: TRBV6-1; clone size: -; J gene: TRBJ1-1; CDR3 protein: CASSPIQGRSEAFF; CDR3 DNA: TGTGCCAGCAGTCCCATACAGGGAAGGAGTGAAGCTTTCTTT
D gene: -; V gene: TRBV19; clone size: few; J gene: TRBJ1-1; CDR3 protein: CASSIPDSYVTEAFF; CDR3 DNA: TGTGCCAGTAGTATCCCGGACAGCTATGTCACTGAAGCTTTCTTT
D gene: -; V gene: TRBV7-2; clone size: -; J gene: TRBJ1-2; CDR3 protein: CASSLEAWGYTF; CDR3 DNA: TGTGCCAGCAGCTTAGAAGCATGGGGCTACACCTTC
D gene: TRBD1; V gene: TRBV7-3; clone size: -; J gene: TRBJ1-2; CDR3 protein: CASSSLRDRYNYGYTF; CDR3 DNA: TGTGCCAGCAGCTCCCTTCGGGACAGATATAACTATGGCTACACCTTC
D gene: -; V gene: TRBV9; clone size: -; J gene: TRBJ2-1; CDR3 protein: CASGFSPASFYEQFF; CDR3 DNA: TGTGCCAGCGGGTTTAGCCCGGCTAGCTTCTATGAGCAGTTCTTC
D gene: -; V gene: TRBV28; clone size: -; J gene: TRBJ1-1; CDR3 protein: CASSLRIGDTEAFF; CDR3 DNA: TGTGCCAGCAGTCTGCGTATCGGGGACACTGAAGCTTTCTTT
D gene: -; V gene: TRBV29-1; clone size: -; J gene: TRBJ1-2; CDR3 protein: CSVGLVSGPGGYTF; CDR3 DNA: TGCAGCGTGGGTCTGGTCTCAGGGCCCGGTGGCTACACCTTC
D gene: -; V gene: TRBV7-9; clone size: -; J gene: TRBJ2-1; CDR3 protein: CASRQDSSYNEQFF; CDR3 DNA: TGTGCCAGCAGACAGGATAGCTCCTACAATGAGCAGTTCTTC
D gene: TRBD1; V gene: TRBV2; clone size: -; J gene: TRBJ2-1; CDR3 protein: CASRRPGQGYNEQFF; CDR3 DNA: TGTGCCAGCAGGAGGCCGGGACAGGGATACAATGAGCAGTTCTTC
D gene: -; V gene: TRBV9; clone size: -; J gene: TRBJ2-7; CDR3 protein: CASSVGQQPYEQYF; CDR3 DNA: TGTGCCAGCAGCGTCGGACAGCAACCCTACGAGCAGTACTTC
D gene: TRBD1; V gene: TRBV6-5; clone size: -; J gene: TRBJ2-3; CDR3 protein: CASSYRTGGGTDTQYF; CDR3 DNA: TGTGCCAGCAGTTATCGGACAGGGGGCGGCACAGATACGCAGTATTTT
D gene: TRBD1; V gene: TRBV18; clone size: -; J gene: TRBJ1-2; CDR3 protein: CASSLGQGSLANYGYTF; CDR3 DNA: TGTGCCAGCTCACTCGGACAGGGCTCACTAGCTAACTATGGCTACACCTTC
D gene: TRBD1; V gene: TRBV5-5; clone size: -; J gene: TRBJ2-4; CDR3 protein: CASSPDRGRNIQYF; CDR3 DNA: TGTGCCAGCAGCCCCGACAGGGGGCGAAACATTCAGTACTTC
D gene: TRBD1; V gene: TRBV7-6; clone size: -; J gene: TRBJ2-5; CDR3 protein: CAGGGFGTGRQTQYF; CDR3 DNA: TGTGCCGGAGGGGGTTTCGGGACAGGGCGGCAGACCCAGTACTTC
D gene: -; V gene: TRBV4-1; clone size: -; J gene: TRBJ1-5; CDR3 protein: CASSQDILDGSQHF; CDR3 DNA: TGCGCCAGCAGCCAAGATATCCTAGATGGGTCCCAGCATTTT
D gene: TRBD1; V gene: TRBV4-1; clone size: -; J gene: TRBJ1-5; CDR3 protein: CASSHLDRGWNQPQHF; CDR3 DNA: TGCGCCAGCAGCCACCTGGACAGGGGATGGAATCAGCCCCAGCATTTT
D gene: TRBD2; V gene: TRBV15; clone size: -; J gene: TRBJ2-2; CDR3 protein: CATGTSGKNTGELFF; CDR3 DNA: TGTGCCACCGGGACTAGCGGAAAGAACACCGGGGAGCTGTTTTTT
D gene: TRBD1; V gene: TRBV29-1; clone size: -; J gene: TRBJ1-1; CDR3 protein: CSVKDREAEAFF; CDR3 DNA: TGCAGCGTTAAAGACAGGGAAGCTGAAGCTTTCTTT
D gene: -; V gene: TRBV21-1; clone size: -; J gene: TRBJ2-3; CDR3 protein: CASSGRDTQYF; CDR3 DNA: TGTGCCAGCAGCGGCAGGGATACGCAGTATTTT
D gene: -; V gene: TRBV21-1; clone size: -; J gene: TRBJ2-7; CDR3 protein: CASSCLPGQGSYEQYF; CDR3 DNA: TGTGCCAGCAGCTGTTTACCGGGACAGGGCTCCTACGAGCAGTACTTC
D gene: TRBD1; V gene: TRBV27; clone size: few; J gene: TRBJ1-6; CDR3 protein: CASRGDRNNSPLHF; CDR3 DNA: TGTGCCAGCAGGGGGGACAGGAATAATTCACCCCTCCACTTT
D gene: TRBD2; V gene: TRBV25-1; clone size: few; J gene: TRBJ2-3; CDR3 protein: CASSDGLAGVTDTQYF; CDR3 DNA: TGTGCCAGCAGCGATGGACTAGCGGGGGTCACAGATACGCAGTATTTT
D gene: -; V gene: TRBV5-1; clone size: -; J gene: TRBJ2-2; CDR3 protein: CASSPAASSNTGELFF; CDR3 DNA: TGCGCCAGCAGCCCTGCGGCCAGCTCGAACACCGGGGAGCTGTTTTTT
D gene: -; V gene: TRBV2; clone size: -; J gene: TRBJ2-5; CDR3 protein: CASRGGGGETQYF; CDR3 DNA: TGTGCCAGCAGGGGTGGGGGAGGAGAGACCCAGTACTTC
D gene: TRBD1; V gene: TRBV4-1; clone size: -; J gene: TRBJ2-1; CDR3 protein: CASSQGPTGGGGEQFF; CDR3 DNA: TGCGCCAGCAGCCAAGGGCCGACAGGGGGCGGTGGGGAGCAGTTCTTC
D gene: -; V gene: TRBV11-2; clone size: -; J gene: TRBJ2-7; CDR3 protein: CASSSLYEQYF; CDR3 DNA: TGTGCCAGCAGCTCCCTCTACGAGCAGTACTTC
D gene: -; V gene: TRBV29-1; clone size: -; J gene: TRBJ2-5; CDR3 protein: CSVSGEETQYF; CDR3 DNA: TGCAGCGTTTCAGGGGAGGAGACCCAGTACTTC
D gene: TRBD1; V gene: TRBV30; clone size: -; J gene: TRBJ1-1; CDR3 protein: CAWSVQGGRAFF; CDR3 DNA: TGTGCCTGGAGTGTACAGGGGGGTCGGGCTTTCTTT
D gene: TRBD1; V gene: TRBV6-4; clone size: -; J gene: TRBJ2-3; CDR3 protein: CASGQGAEADTQYF; CDR3 DNA: TGTGCCAGCGGACAGGGGGCCGAAGCAGATACGCAGTATTTT
D gene: TRBD1; V gene: TRBV18; clone size: -; J gene: TRBJ1-2; CDR3 protein: CASSPRQGGYTF; CDR3 DNA: TGTGCCAGCTCACCAAGACAGGGAGGCTACACCTTC
D gene: -; V gene: TRBV6-4; clone size: -; J gene: TRBJ2-3; CDR3 protein: CASSDRGTDTQYF; CDR3 DNA: TGTGCCAGCAGTGACCGGGGCACAGATACGCAGTATTTT
D gene: TRBD1; V gene: TRBV28; clone size: -; J gene: TRBJ1-2; CDR3 protein: CASSLDRGGYGYTF; CDR3 DNA: TGTGCCAGCAGTTTGGACAGGGGTGGGTATGGCTACACCTTC
D gene: -; V gene: TRBV5-1; clone size: -; J gene: TRBJ1-6; CDR3 protein: CASSFLHRDSPLHF; CDR3 DNA: TGCGCCAGCAGCTTCTTGCACAGAGATTCACCCCTCCACTTT
D gene: -; V gene: TRBV15; clone size: -; J gene: TRBJ2-3; CDR3 protein: CATLTGRKETDTQYF; CDR3 DNA: TGTGCCACCCTAACGGGGAGGAAGGAGACAGATACGCAGTATTTT
D gene: -; V gene: TRBV9; clone size: -; J gene: TRBJ1-2; CDR3 protein: CASSATGWAPNYGYTF; CDR3 DNA: TGTGCCAGCAGCGCCACAGGTTGGGCTCCTAACTATGGCTACACCTTC
D gene: -; V gene: TRBV9; clone size: once; J gene: TRBJ1-6; CDR3 protein: CVSRSSGSGNSPLHF; CDR3 DNA: TGTGTCAGCAGGTCAAGCGGATCTGGAAATTCACCCCTCCACTTT
D gene: -; V gene: TRBV7-2; clone size: -; J gene: TRBJ1-4; CDR3 protein: CASSFDRPPNEKLFF; CDR3 DNA: TGTGCCAGCAGCTTTGACAGACCACCTAATGAAAAACTGTTTTTT
D gene: TRBD1; V gene: TRBV18; clone size: -; J gene: TRBJ1-1; CDR3 protein: CASSLQTGVTEAFF; CDR3 DNA: TGTGCCAGCTCACTACAGACAGGGGTCACTGAAGCTTTCTTT
D gene: -; V gene: TRBV9; clone size: -; J gene: TRBJ2-1; CDR3 protein: CASSNRDNSYNEQFF; CDR3 DNA: TGTGCCAGCAGCAACCGGGACAACTCCTACAATGAGCAGTTCTTC
D gene: -; V gene: TRBV30; clone size: -; J gene: TRBJ2-3; CDR3 protein: CAWSVESADTQYF; CDR3 DNA: TGTGCCTGGAGTGTTGAGTCGGCAGATACGCAGTATTTT
D gene: -; V gene: TRBV14; clone size: -; J gene: TRBJ1-2; CDR3 protein: CASRPPDSYYGYTF; CDR3 DNA: TGTGCCAGCAGGCCACCGGACTCCTACTATGGCTACACCTTC